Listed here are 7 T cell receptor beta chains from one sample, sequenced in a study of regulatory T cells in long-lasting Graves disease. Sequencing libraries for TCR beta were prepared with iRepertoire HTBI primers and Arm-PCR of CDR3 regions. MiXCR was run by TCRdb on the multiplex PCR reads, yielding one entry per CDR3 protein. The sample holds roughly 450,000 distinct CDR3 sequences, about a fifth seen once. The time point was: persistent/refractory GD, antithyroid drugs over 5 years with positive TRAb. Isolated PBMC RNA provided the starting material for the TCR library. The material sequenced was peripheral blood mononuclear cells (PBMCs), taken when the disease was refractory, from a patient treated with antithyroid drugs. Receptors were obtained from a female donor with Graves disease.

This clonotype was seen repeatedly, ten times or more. In nucleotides, the CDR3 is TGTGCCAGCCGCGAGGGGCAGGGGATGCTTCGAGAGACCCAGTACTTC. This codes for CASREGQGMLRETQYF. The V call is TRBV28, the J call TRBJ2-5; a possible D gene is TRBD1 (6 bases). Trimming left V 8 bases short and J 4 bases short, with 23 bases between. CDR1 is MDHEN and CDR2 is SYDVKM in the germline V gene. The CDR3 contains 16 residues. Drawing the rest from reference TRBV28 and TRBJ2-5, the complete variable domain is DVKVTQSSRYLVKRTGEKVFLECVQDMDHENMFWYRQDPGLGLRLIYFSYDVKMKEKGDIPEGYSVSREKKERFSLILESASTNQTSMYLCASREGQGMLRETQYFGPGTRLLVL.

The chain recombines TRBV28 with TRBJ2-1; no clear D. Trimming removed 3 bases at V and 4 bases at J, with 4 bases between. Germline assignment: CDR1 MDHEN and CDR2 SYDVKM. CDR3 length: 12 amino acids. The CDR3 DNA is TGTGCCAGCAGTTTGGCTTACAATGAGCAGTTCTTC. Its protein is CASSLAYNEQFF.

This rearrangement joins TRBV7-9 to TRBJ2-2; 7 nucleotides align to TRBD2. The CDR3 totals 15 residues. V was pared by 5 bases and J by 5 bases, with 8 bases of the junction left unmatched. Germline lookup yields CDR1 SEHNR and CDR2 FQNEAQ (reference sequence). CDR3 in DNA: TGTGCCAGCAGCCCGGGACTATCCAAGACCGGGGAGCTGTTTTTT. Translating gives CASSPGLSKTGELFF.

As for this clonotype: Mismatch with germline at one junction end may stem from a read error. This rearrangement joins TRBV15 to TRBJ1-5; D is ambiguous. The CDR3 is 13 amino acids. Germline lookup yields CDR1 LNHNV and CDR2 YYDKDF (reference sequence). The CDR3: CAASPLDNQPQHF. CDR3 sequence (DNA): TGTGCCGCCAGCCCCCTGGATAATCAGCCCCAGCATTTT.

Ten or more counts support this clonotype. The CDR3 nucleotides read TGTGCCAGCACCGAAACCCCTGGGAGGCTAGCGGGAGGCCGGAACACCGGGGAGCTGTTTTTT. Translated: CASTETPGRLAGGRNTGELFF. The V and J genes are TRBV2 and TRBJ2-2; 11 positions match TRBD2. This CDR3 contains 21 residues. The J segment lost 1 base and the V segment lost 7 bases, leaving 20 bases of the junction unmatched. Germline-derived CDR1 and CDR2 are SNHLY and FYNNEI.

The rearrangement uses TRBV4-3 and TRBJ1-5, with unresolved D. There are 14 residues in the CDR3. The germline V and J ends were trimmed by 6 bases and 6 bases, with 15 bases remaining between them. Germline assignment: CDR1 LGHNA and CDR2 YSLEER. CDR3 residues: CASSEYSGSQPQHF. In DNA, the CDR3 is TGCGCCAGCAGTGAATACTCGGGCTCTCAGCCCCAGCATTTT.

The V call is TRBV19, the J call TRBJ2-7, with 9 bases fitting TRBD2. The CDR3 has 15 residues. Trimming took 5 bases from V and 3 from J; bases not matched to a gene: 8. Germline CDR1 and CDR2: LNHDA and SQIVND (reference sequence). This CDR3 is CASSWDGTSFYEQYF. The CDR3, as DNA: TGTGCCAGTAGTTGGGACGGGACTAGCTTCTACGAGCAGTACTTC.